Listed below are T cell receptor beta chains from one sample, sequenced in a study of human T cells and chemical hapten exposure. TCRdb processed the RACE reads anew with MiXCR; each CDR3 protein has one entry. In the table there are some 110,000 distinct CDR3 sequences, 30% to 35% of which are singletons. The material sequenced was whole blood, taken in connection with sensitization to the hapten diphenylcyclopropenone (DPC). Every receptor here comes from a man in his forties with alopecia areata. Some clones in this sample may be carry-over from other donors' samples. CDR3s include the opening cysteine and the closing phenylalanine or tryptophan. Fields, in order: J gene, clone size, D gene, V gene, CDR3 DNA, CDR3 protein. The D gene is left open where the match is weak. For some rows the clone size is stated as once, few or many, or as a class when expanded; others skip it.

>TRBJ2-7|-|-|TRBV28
TGTGCCAGCAGGCCGGCACCACCGGGGCCGACCTACGAGCAGTACTTC
CASRPAPPGPTYEQYF
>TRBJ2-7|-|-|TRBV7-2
TGTGCCAGCGGCCCGAGGGGGAGCTCCTACGAGCAGTACTTC
CASGPRGSSYEQYF
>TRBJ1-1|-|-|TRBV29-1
TGCAGCGTTGTACGAGGCCCTGAAGCTTTCTTT
CSVVRGPEAFF
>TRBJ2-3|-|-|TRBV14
TGTGCCAGCAGCCAAGGACAACGCGCAGATACGCAGTATTTT
CASSQGQRADTQYF
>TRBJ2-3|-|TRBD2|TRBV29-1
TGCAGCGCCCCTCGACTAGCGGGAGACCAGTATTTT
CSAPRLAGDQYF
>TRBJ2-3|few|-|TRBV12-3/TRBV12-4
TGTGCCAGCAGTTTCCCCGGTACAGATACGCAGTATTTT
CASSFPGTDTQYF
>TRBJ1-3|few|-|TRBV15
TGTGCCACCAGCAGAGATCTCGCAGGAGCCTCTGGAAACACCATATATTTT
CATSRDLAGASGNTIYF
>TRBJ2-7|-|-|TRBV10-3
TGTGCCATCAGTGAGTCCTCTCGGGAAGCCTACGAGCAGTACTTC
CAISESSREAYEQYF
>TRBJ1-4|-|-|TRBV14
TGTGCCAGCAGCCAAGCTCAGGCAGCCTCAAAACTGTTTTTT
CASSQAQAASKLFF
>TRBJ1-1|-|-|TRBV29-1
TGCAGCGTTGAGAGGGGGGTGAACACTGAAGCTTTCTTT
CSVERGVNTEAFF
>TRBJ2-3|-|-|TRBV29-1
TGCAGCGTTGAACGATCAGACACAGATACGCAGTATTTT
CSVERSDTDTQYF
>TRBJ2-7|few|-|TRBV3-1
TGTGCCAGCAGCCGGGGGTTCGAGCAGTACTTC
CASSRGFEQYF
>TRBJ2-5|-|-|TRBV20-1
TGCAGTGCTACCGAAGAGACCCAGTACTTC
CSATEETQYF
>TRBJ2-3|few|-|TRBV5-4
TGTGCCAGCAGCTTGGACAGCGGTGATACGCAGTATTTT
CASSLDSGDTQYF
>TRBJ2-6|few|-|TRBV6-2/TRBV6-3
TGTGCCAGCAGCCAACAGGACTATACGATCTCTGGGGCCAACGTCCTGACTTTC
CASSQQDYTISGANVLTF
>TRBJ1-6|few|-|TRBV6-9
TGTGCCAGCAATATAAATTCACCCCTCCACTTT
CASNINSPLHF
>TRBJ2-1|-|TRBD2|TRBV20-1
TGCAGTGCTTCTAGCGGGAGTTTTTCTAATGAGCAGTTCTTC
CSASSGSFSNEQFF
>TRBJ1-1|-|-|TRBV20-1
TGCAGTGCTTCCGAGGGGGGGCTGGCGAACACTGAAGCTTTCTTT
CSASEGGLANTEAFF
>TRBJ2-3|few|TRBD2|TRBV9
TGTGCCAGCAGCGTAGGCGGGAGGCTTGAAGATACGCAGTATTTT
CASSVGGRLEDTQYF
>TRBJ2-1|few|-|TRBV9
TGTGCCAGCAACATACTAGGCTCGGAGGGCGATGAGCAGTTCTTC
CASNILGSEGDEQFF
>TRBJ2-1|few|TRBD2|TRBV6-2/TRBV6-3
TGTGCCAGCAGTTACACCGGACTAGCGGGTTACAATGAGCAGTTCTTC
CASSYTGLAGYNEQFF
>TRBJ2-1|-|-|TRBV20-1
TGCAGTGCTATCCTCTGGACTCGAAAAAATGAGCAGTTCTTC
CSAILWTRKNEQFF
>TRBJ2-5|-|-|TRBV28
TGTGCCAGCAGGATTTTCGGAGGAGAGACCCAGTACTTC
CASRIFGGETQYF
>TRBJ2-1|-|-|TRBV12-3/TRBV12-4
TGTGCCAGCAGTTTTCCCCCCCCCAACAATGAGCAGTTCTTC
CASSFPPPNNEQFF
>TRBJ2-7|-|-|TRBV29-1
TGCAGCGGTAAATTACAGGGCTACGAGCAGTACTTC
CSGKLQGYEQYF
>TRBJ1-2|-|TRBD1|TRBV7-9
TGTGCCAGCAGCTTACTAGGGGGCGAGTCTGGCTACACCTTC
CASSLLGGESGYTF
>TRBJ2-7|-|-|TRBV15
TGTGCCACCAGCAGAGATCCGGGACACCACGAGCAGTACTTC
CATSRDPGHHEQYF
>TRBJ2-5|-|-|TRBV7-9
TGTGCCAGCAGCCCTGTTTGGGAGCCCCGGGCCCAGTACTTC
CASSPVWEPRAQYF
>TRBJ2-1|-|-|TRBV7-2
TGTGCCAGCAGCCGAGGTCGATTTCAAGGGCAGTTCTTC
CASSRGRFQGQFF
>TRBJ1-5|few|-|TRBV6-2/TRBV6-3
TGTGCCAGCAGTTACCCCTCGTCCCAGCATTTT
CASSYPSSQHF
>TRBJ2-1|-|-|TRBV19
TGTGCCAGTAGTATGGCCGCAGTCTATGAGCAGTTCTTC
CASSMAAVYEQFF
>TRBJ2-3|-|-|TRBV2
TGTGCCAGCAGTGGGGTGGCGGTAATTCGCACAGATACGCAGTATTTT
CASSGVAVIRTDTQYF
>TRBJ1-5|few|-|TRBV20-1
TGCAGTGCTGCCTACGACAGATTTGATTCGCCCCAGCATTTT
CSAAYDRFDSPQHF
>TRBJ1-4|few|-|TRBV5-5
TGTGCCAGCAGCCCGACCGGACAATTTAATGAAAAACTGTTTTTT
CASSPTGQFNEKLFF
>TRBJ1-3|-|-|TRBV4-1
TGCGCCAGCAGCCAGGATGGGACATCTGGAAACACCATATATTTT
CASSQDGTSGNTIYF
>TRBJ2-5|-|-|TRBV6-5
TGTGACAGCAGTTACTCTACCGGCCCCCGGAAAGAGACCCAGTACTTC
CDSSYSTGPRKETQYF
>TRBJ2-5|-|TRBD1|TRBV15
TGTGCCACCAGCTATTCCGTGACAGGGGGCGAGACCCAGTACTTC
CATSYSVTGGETQYF
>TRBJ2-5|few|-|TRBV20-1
TGCAGTGCTAGAGGTTCAGGGTTCCAAGAGACCCAGTACTTC
CSARGSGFQETQYF
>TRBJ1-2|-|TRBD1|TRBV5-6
TGTGCCAGCAGTCAGGTCGGGACAGGGGTCTATGGCTACACCTTC
CASSQVGTGVYGYTF
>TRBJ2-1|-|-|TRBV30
TGTGCCTGGAGGAGCGGGCGGCCAACCTACAATGAGCAGTTCTTC
CAWRSGRPTYNEQFF
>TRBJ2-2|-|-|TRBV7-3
TGTGCCAGCACCCTAGGGGGGGCGGGCACCGGGGAGCTGTTTTTT
CASTLGGAGTGELFF
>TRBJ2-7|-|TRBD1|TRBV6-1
TGTGCCAGCAGTGAGAAGACAGGGGCTAACTCCTACGAGCAGTACTTC
CASSEKTGANSYEQYF
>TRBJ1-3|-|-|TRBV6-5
TGTGCCAGCAGTTTACAGGGCAATGGAAACACCATATATTTT
CASSLQGNGNTIYF
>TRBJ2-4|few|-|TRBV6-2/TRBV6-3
TGTGCCAGCAGTTACGGGGAGAATAGCATTCAGTACTTC
CASSYGENSIQYF
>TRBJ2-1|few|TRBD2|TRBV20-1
TGCAGTGCTAGTGACCCTAGCGGGTCCAATGAGCAGTTCTTC
CSASDPSGSNEQFF
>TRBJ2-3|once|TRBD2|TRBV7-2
TGTGCCAGCAGCTTAGTTGGGACTACCGGCACAGATACGCAGTATTTT
CASSLVGTTGTDTQYF
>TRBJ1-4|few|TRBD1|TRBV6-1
TGTGCCAGCAGTAACAGGGGGCTGGTGGATGAAAAACTGTTTTTT
CASSNRGLVDEKLFF
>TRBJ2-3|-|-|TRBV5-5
TGTGCCAGCAGCTTGGATGGGAGAGGAGGCACAGATACGCAGTATTTT
CASSLDGRGGTDTQYF